This TCR beta chain was recovered during a study of identical twins (dated by TCRdb to 2016 to 2017). About the full investigation: TCR alpha and beta repertoires from monozygotic twins, unrelated adults of various ages and cord blood were deep-sequenced to test whether fetal clonotypes persist. To rule out contamination, the twin experiments were replicated at different times with different library preparation protocols.

Summary of the overall study and its limitations: Conclusions relied on cross-sectional statistical analysis, since the same donors could not be followed over many years. Compared with coincidental sharing between unrelated individuals, an excess of low generation-probability sequences was observed among out-of-frame TCR alpha sequences shared between twins. Zero-insertion analyses could be partly confounded by invariant T cells such as MAIT and iNKT, though diverse VJ usage argued against such confounding for most clonotypes. In beta out-of-frame sequences, excess twin sharing was weaker, because having fewer shared sequences lowered the signal-to-noise ratio. Fewer insertions were carried by abundant cord blood beta clonotypes; a weaker similar trend was observed in young adult naive repertoires, while no such trend was observed in memory repertoires. Out-of-frame TCR alpha sharing in monozygotic twins was systematically underestimated by recombination models, whereas sharing between unrelated individuals was in agreement with the recombination models.

The V and J ends are trimmed by 8 bases and 0 bases, leaving 11 bases between them. CDR1 and CDR2, looked up from the germline V gene (reference sequence), are SEHNR and FQNEAQ. The CDR3 spans 13 residues, from the cysteine through the phenylalanine. Just the 39-base CDR3 DNA is kept, in frame starting at base 1. The library was obtained by 5' RACE. The reads were generated on an Illumina HiSeq 2000. A universal primer binding site was added through template switching, and the final cDNA carried a unique molecular identifier so that TCR cDNA molecules could be counted accurately. Specific primers in the conserved constant-segment region were used to synthesize first-strand cDNA for TCR alpha and beta chains. To control for contamination, every cDNA library was double barcoded, receiving both a SMART-Mk sample barcode and Illumina barcodes. TruSeq adapter sequences, together with Illumina sample barcodes, were added in two successive PCR steps. The TCR alpha and beta cDNA libraries were sequenced on the Illumina HiSeq platform using custom primers. On the authors' methods: MiGEC was used to process raw reads and extract unique molecular identifiers, and MiXCR was used to find CDR3 positions. Recombination models were inferred per individual with the repgenHMM and IGoR tools using an EM algorithm. Shared clonotypes were analyzed with the tcR package in R, and sharing was normalized by the product of cloneset sizes. To study raw recombination free of thymic and clonal selection effects, out-of-frame nonproductive sequences were analyzed. The public reads were quality trimmed at Q25 with fastp and then assembled into clones with MiXCR by TCRdb, keeping productive beta chains. Every distinct CDR3 protein forms one entry, paired with its most common genes and DNA. What appears here as the V and J calls and clone size reflects TCRdb's work, not the paper's. The sample data list 200,000 to 250,000 distinct CDR3 sequences, and over 11% of these were observed just once. The ten largest clones represent under 9.5% of the sample.

Every donor in the study was a healthy Caucasian. Miltenyi CD45RO+ enrichment and human naive T-cell isolation kits were used to isolate memory (CD45RO+) and naive T cells from PBMC. This clonotype was observed at least ten times. Its antigen remains unidentified. Qualities for individual bases were not recorded, and no much larger clone is one base off. The chain joins TRBV7-9 to TRBJ2-7; the D gene is tentatively TRBD1 or TRBD2, each matching 5 bases. This clonotype was sampled from a woman between 18 and 29 years old in good health. The sample taken for sequencing was memory (CD45RO+) T cells sorted from blood. Explained via the paper, the cell subset or site label denotes: CD45RO+ enriched T cells. The CDR3 in this case is CASGTRSSYEQYF. The DNA sequence reads TGTGCCAGCGGGACGCGGAGCTCCTACGAGCAGTACTTC.